Below, 15 T cell receptor beta chains from the same sample are listed, as sequenced in a study of cytomegalovirus exposure and HLA in healthy donors. Vbeta (60) and Jbeta (13) primers were used in the PCR. This table comes from immunoSEQ multiplex PCR, and its TCRdb copy is limited to in-frame clones, with some not included. The table lists roughly 250,000 clones, 80% to 90% of them singletons. Material for sequencing was PBMCs. Receptors were obtained from a woman between 40 and 55 years old in good health and CMV-seropositive.

The chain is built from TRBV27 and TRBJ2-7; 9 nucleotides align to TRBD1. Germline-derived CDR1 and CDR2 are MNHEY and SMNVEV (reference sequence). Unmatched junction bases numbered 2, after V lost 0 bases and J lost 2 bases. There are 15 residues in the CDR3. CDR3 bases: TGTGCCAGCAGTTTATCGTACAGGGGGCCCTACGAGCAGTACTTC. It translates to CASSLSYRGPYEQYF.

This clone has only a few counts. V gene TRBV28 combines with J gene TRBJ2-3; TRBD1 agrees at 9 bases. CDR1 and CDR2 from the germline V gene are MDHEN and SYDVKM. V trimming: 8 bases; J trimming: 3 bases; junction bases outside the gene matches: 9. The CDR3 has 15 residues. This CDR3 is CASLSPGQGTDTQYF. CDR3 nucleotides: TGTGCCAGCCTTTCTCCGGGACAGGGAACAGATACGCAGTATTTT.

This rearrangement joins TRBV5-1 to TRBJ2-7; a weak D match, TRBD2 (5 bases). CDR1 and CDR2 from the germline V gene are SGHRS and YFSETQ. The CDR3 extends over 15 amino acids. The germline V and J ends were trimmed by 1 base and 2 bases, with 13 bases remaining between them. The CDR3 region is CASSLIWGDPYEQYF. The CDR3 DNA is TGCGCCAGCAGCTTGATCTGGGGAGACCCCTACGAGCAGTACTTC.

J is TRBJ2-3 and V is TRBV9; 9 bases map to TRBD2. Per germline, CDR1 SGDLS and CDR2 YYNGEE. J gave up 6 bases and V 2 bases, and 4 bases lay outside the gene matches. The CDR3 totals 14 residues. Here the CDR3 DNA reads TGTGCCAGCAGCGTTGGACTAGCGACCGATACGCAGTATTTT. As protein: CASSVGLATDTQYF.

The genes are TRBV20-1 and TRBJ1-4; the D gene is possibly TRBD1 (6 bases). Trimming stripped 5 bases from V and 15 bases from J, with 16 bases between. Germline V CDR1 and CDR2: DFQATT, SNEGSKA (reference sequence). The CDR3 sequence is 11 residues long. The CDR3 DNA is TGCAGTGCTCCAGAGGGGGAAAAGGTGTTTTTT. Protein: CSAPEGEKVFF.

Turning to this clone: The same CDR3 arises from other DNA sequences in this sample as well. The chain carries TRBV9 and TRBJ2-1; 10 bases are a match to TRBD2. The CDR3 totals 15 residues. After removal of 3 bases from V and 2 bases from J, the junction contained 2 bases not matched to a gene. Germline values: CDR1 SGDLS, CDR2 YYNGEE. In DNA form, the CDR3 reads TGTGCCAGCAGCGGAGGGACTAGCGCCTACAATGAGCAGTTCTTC. It specifies CASSGGTSAYNEQFF.

V and J are TRBV5-6 and TRBJ2-7, with TRBD1 identical over 8 bases. V shed 4 bases, J shed 2 bases, and the junction held 8 bases outside the gene matches. The CDR3 is made up of 15 amino acids. The germline V gene has CDR1 SGHDT and CDR2 YYEEEE. In DNA, the CDR3 is TGTGCCAGCAGCGTTCAGGGGGCAACAGCCTACGAGCAGTACTTC. Amino acid sequence: CASSVQGATAYEQYF. Full variable domain (missing parts from reference TRBV5-6 and TRBJ2-7): DAGVTQSPTHLIKTRGQQVTLRCSPKSGHDTVSWYQQALGQGPQFIFQYYEEEERQRGNFPDRFSGHQFPNYSSELNVNALLLGDSALYLCASSVQGATAYEQYFGPGTRLTVT.

The J gene is TRBJ2-4, the V gene TRBV6-1; 7 bases match TRBD2. Germline V gives CDR1 MNHNS, CDR2 SASEGT. V shed 2 bases and J 0 bases; nucleotides not matched to a gene: 7. This CDR3 comprises 17 residues. This CDR3 reads CASSEFHRGGAKNIQYF. The CDR3 region has the DNA TGTGCCAGCAGTGAATTTCACCGCGGGGGAGCCAAAAACATTCAGTACTTC.

This clone was observed a handful of times. The V call is TRBV30, the J call TRBJ2-1, with TRBD2 matching over 8 bases. Germline V gene data show CDR1 as GTSNPN and CDR2 as SVGIG (reference sequence). V dropped 2 bases and J dropped 14; count of bases not matched to a gene: 8. CDR3 length: 12 residues. The chain's CDR3 is CAWSPGAGVKFF. CDR3 coding DNA: TGTGCCTGGAGTCCCGGAGCGGGAGTTAAGTTCTTC.

This chain uses TRBV29-1 with TRBJ2-7; 7 bases fit TRBD1. CDR1 is SQVTM, CDR2 ANQGSEA, per germline. V gave up 4 bases and J gave up 1 base; unmatched junction bases: 4. The CDR3 is made up of 13 amino acids. CDR3: CSVVPGQSYEQYF. CDR3 nucleotide sequence: TGCAGCGTTGTTCCGGGACAGTCCTACGAGCAGTACTTC.

The V gene is TRBV5-6, the J gene TRBJ1-3; perhaps TRBD1 as D (5 bases). Per germline, CDR1 SGHDT and CDR2 YYEEEE. Trimming pared 1 base from V and 0 bases from J, leaving 8 bases between. The CDR3 is made up of 15 amino acids. CDR3 loop: CASSLRGLSGNTIYF. The CDR3 coding sequence is TGTGCCAGCAGCTTGAGGGGCCTCTCTGGAAACACCATATATTTT.

This sequence joins TRBV5-1 and TRBJ2-3; the D gene is possibly TRBD2 (5 bases). This CDR3 spans 16 amino acids. Per the germline V gene, CDR1 is SGHRS and CDR2 is YFSETQ. V lost 1 base to trimming and J lost 4 bases, with 16 bases between them. The DNA of the CDR3 is TGCGCCAGCAGCTTGACGGCCGGGGTACCCGCAGATACGCAGTATTTT. Translation gives CASSLTAGVPADTQYF. Filled out from reference TRBV5-1 and TRBJ2-3, the complete variable domain reads KAGVTQTPRYLIKTRGQQVTLSCSPISGHRSVSWYQQTPGQGLQFLFEYFSETQRNKGNFPGRFSGRQFSNSRSEMNVSTLELGDSALYLCASSLTAGVPADTQYFGPGTRLTVL.

V gene TRBV6-1 combines with J gene TRBJ2-7; TRBD2 agrees at 9 bases. The V gene end was trimmed by 8 bases and the J gene end by 4 bases; junction bases not matched to a gene: 6. Germline V gene lookup returns CDR1 MNHNS and CDR2 SASEGT. There are 13 residues in the CDR3. The CDR3 sequence: CASEGGRGYEQYF. Written as DNA, the CDR3 is TGTGCCAGCGAAGGCGGGAGGGGGTACGAGCAGTACTTC.

This chain joins TRBV6-5 and TRBJ2-1; tentatively, D is TRBD2 (6 bases). CDR3 length: 15 amino acids. V lost 5 bases and J lost 6, with 17 bases in between. CDR1 and CDR2 (germline): MNHEY, SVGAGI. The DNA for the CDR3 is TGTGCCAGCAGTACGCCGACTAGGGGCTTCAATGAGCAGTTCTTC. As protein: CASSTPTRGFNEQFF.

This CDR3 reads CASSLGGQGSNQPQHF. CDR3 in DNA: TGTGCCAGCAGCTTAGGGGGACAGGGAAGCAATCAGCCCCAGCATTTT. The V gene is TRBV13, the J gene TRBJ1-5, with TRBD1 identical over 9 bases. The CDR3 runs to 16 residues. J gave up 1 base and V 0 bases, and 1 base lay outside the gene matches. Germline V gives CDR1 PRHDT, CDR2 FYEKMQ (reference sequence).